The T cell receptor beta chain under discussion was sequenced for a study of early T cells in non-severe SARS-CoV-2 infection. Study overall: Bulk RNA isolated from unsorted whole blood underwent sequencing; chains were not paired. General study results and limits: VDJdb matching skewed toward anti-spike CD8 responses, missing private and CD4 specificities.

Unique molecular identifier tags were affixed to discrete cDNA molecules. TCRdb processed the 5' RACE reads anew with MiXCR; each CDR3 protein has one entry. The sample lists roughly 80,000 distinct CDR3 sequences; around 15% were seen once. Remarks on this clonotype: The antigen remains undetermined.

V was shortened by 6 bases and J by 4 bases, with 10 bases between the two germline ends. The CDR3 has 13 residues. What was sequenced was whole blood. The rearrangement joins TRBV12-3 or TRBV12-4 to TRBJ2-1; tentatively, D is TRBD2 (5 bases). The TCR comes from an adult who was a healthcare worker with PCR-confirmed SARS-CoV-2 infection or an uninfected control (not recorded which). The CDR3 sequence is CASRRGSYNEQFF. CDR3 in DNA: TGTGCCAGCAGAAGAGGGAGTTACAATGAGCAGTTCTTC.